The entry that follows covers one T cell receptor (beta chain) sequence. Its specificity is not known. The data were obtained in a study of blood T cells in healthy people across ages. Each sample yielded at least 6.5 million isolated PBMCs. Overall study results and limits: A greater number of naive CD4+ cells and higher diversity distinguished long-lived donors from aged donors. Nothing was known about donor CMV status, and this possibly confounded expanded clonotype changes.

The use of a sample-barcoded 5' primer and a J-beta primer mix characterized a second PCR of about 6 to 12 cycles. Each cDNA molecule received a tag from a template-switch adaptor that had 12 random nucleotides. TCRdb reanalysed the 5' RACE reads using MiXCR and keeps one entry per CDR3 protein. The table includes 1,800,000 or so distinct CDR3 sequences, 30% to 40% detected once. This CDR3 region has 16 residues. V was trimmed by 4 bases and J by 0 bases, leaving 15 bases between them. From germline, CDR1 is SGHDT and CDR2 YYEEEE. The sequence was collected from a human donor in good health. What was sequenced was blood. The chain is built from TRBV5-6 and TRBJ2-3, with D possibly matching TRBD2 (5 bases). The CDR3, as DNA: TGTGCCAGCAGCGAGCTACTAGTGCTCAGCACAGATACGCAGTATTTT. This translates into CASSELLVLSTDTQYF.